This entry features one TCR beta chain sequence. Primers included in the PCR were 60 Vbeta and 13 Jbeta primers. Some clones are missing from TCRdb's copy, which holds only in-frame ones; the method was immunoSEQ multiplex PCR. Its table records around 70,000 clones. This sample stems from a study of cytomegalovirus exposure and HLA in healthy donors. Trimming took off 4 bases at V and 6 bases at J, with 21 bases between the two ends. This CDR3 has 16 residues. Germline lookup yields CDR1 MGHRA and CDR2 YSYEKL. V and J are TRBV4-1 and TRBJ1-2; a possible D gene is TRBD1 (5 bases). Source material: PBMCs. The sequence derives from a man aged 35-49 years in good health and CMV-seronegative. CDR3 nucleotides: TGCGCCAGCAGCCGTAAAACCACAGGCGAAGGCGATGGCTACACCTTC. It translates to CASSRKTTGEGDGYTF.